Each of the 31 T cell receptor beta chains below was sequenced from the same sample in a study of blood T cells in healthy people across ages. Together with a sample-barcoded 5' primer, a J-beta primer mix was included in a second PCR lasting roughly 6 to 12 cycles. One entry per CDR3 protein results from TCRdb running MiXCR on the 5' RACE reads. Of 650,000 to 1,000,000 distinct CDR3 sequences in the sample, 30% to 45% were seen once. The specimen was blood. The origin of the receptors is a man between 18 and 35 years old in good health.

On this clonotype itself: One base away lies a much larger clone, so this may be a sequencing read error. V gene TRBV4-3 combines with J gene TRBJ1-4; 9 bases line up with TRBD1. Per the germline V gene, CDR1 is LGHNA and CDR2 is YSLEER. The CDR3 consists of 15 residues. CDR3 DNA: TGCGCCAGCAGCCATGGGACAGGGTCTAATGAAAGACTGTTTTTT. Its protein product is CASSHGTGSNERLFF.

This clonotype has a single count. The genes are TRBV7-9 and TRBJ2-4, with D possibly being TRBD2 (6 bases). Trimming took off 4 bases at V and 5 bases at J, with 9 bases between the two ends. CDR3 length equals 13 residues. Germline V gene lookup returns CDR1 SEHNR and CDR2 FQNEAQ (reference sequence). Here the CDR3 reads CASSSSGENIQYF. Written as DNA, the CDR3 is TGTGCCAGCAGCTCTTCGGGGGAAAACATTCAGTACTTC.

This clonotype was seen at least ten times. This chain joins TRBV27 and TRBJ1-2; TRBD1 aligns across 9 bases. V trimming: 7 bases; J trimming: 7 bases; junction bases outside the gene matches: 10. The CDR3 consists of 14 residues. CDR1 is MNHEY, CDR2 SMNVEV, per germline (reference sequence). The CDR3 loop is CASTTGGRSSGYTF. The CDR3 DNA follows: TGTGCCAGCACTACAGGGGGCAGGTCGAGTGGCTACACCTTC.

This clonotype was picked up a small number of times. The V call is TRBV9, the J call TRBJ2-7; D is perhaps TRBD1 or TRBD2 (5 bases each). This CDR3 has 15 residues. Between the trimmed V and J ends, which lost 0 bases and 7 bases, there was a span of 17 bases. Germline CDR1 and CDR2: SGDLS and YYNGEE. The CDR3 nucleotides read TGTGCCAGCAGCGTAGGTGGGGACCCCTACAATGAGCAGTACTTC. Translation: CASSVGGDPYNEQYF. The variable domain in full, with the rest retrieved from reference TRBV9 and TRBJ2-7, is DSGVTQTPKHLITATGQRVTLRCSPRSGDLSVYWYQQSLDQGLQFLIQYYNGEERAKGNILERFSAQQFPDLHSELNLSSLELGDSALYFCASSVGGDPYNEQYFGPGTRLTVT.

CDR3: CASSSLGTGGANSPLHF. As DNA, the CDR3 is TGTGCCAGCAGCTCCCTCGGGACAGGGGGTGCGAATTCACCCCTCCACTTT. The gene calls are TRBV6-6 and TRBJ1-6; TRBD1 matches 11 bases. From germline, CDR1 is MNHNY and CDR2 SVGAGI (reference sequence). The CDR3 loop spans 17 amino acids. J lost 7 bases, V lost 6 bases, and 11 bases had no gene match.

This clonotype was detected only a few times. This chain joins TRBV2 and TRBJ1-5, with D possibly being TRBD1 (5 bases). V was clipped by 6 bases and J by 5 bases, with 14 bases between them. The CDR3 totals 14 residues. Germline CDR1 reads SNHLY; CDR2 reads FYNNEI. The CDR3 is CASRIGASDQPQHF. The CDR3 DNA is TGTGCCAGCAGAATTGGGGCGTCCGATCAGCCCCAGCATTTT.

This clonotype appeared a few times. V gene TRBV20-1 combines with J gene TRBJ1-5; the D is unclear. Trimming shortened V by 3 bases and J by 5 bases, and 8 bases separated the two germline ends. This CDR3 is 12 amino acids long. From germline, CDR1 is DFQATT and CDR2 SNEGSKA (reference sequence). CDR3 bases: TGCAGTGCTAGGGGGTCGGATCAGCCCCAGCATTTT. This encodes CSARGSDQPQHF.

The chain is built from TRBV3-1 and TRBJ2-4; no reliable D call. The DNA end lines up better with TRBJ2-7; the J call may be wrong. CDR1 and CDR2 (germline): LGHDT, YNNKEL (reference sequence). The CDR3 loop spans 14 amino acids. The DNA for the CDR3 is TGTGCCAGCAGCAAGAATAAAGGGAACTACGAGCAGTACTTC. This codes for CASSKNKGNYEQYF.

This clonotype was counted a few times. The junction does not match germline at one end; this may be a read error. The chain uses TRBV29-1 and TRBJ2-1, with 7 bases that match TRBD2. Germline V lookup: CDR1 SQVTM, CDR2 ANQGSEA. The CDR3 sequence is 16 residues long. CDR3 region: CSVEDGRGGSYNDQFF. CDR3 bases: TGCAGCGTTGAAGATGGGAGGGGAGGCTCCTACAATGATCAGTTCTTC.

In its sample, this clonotype was seen a few times. A read error may explain this, as a much larger clone is one base away. This chain joins TRBV12-3 or TRBV12-4 and TRBJ1-2; unclear D gene. Trimming removed 7 bases from V and 4 bases from J, with 7 bases in between. The CDR3 consists of 11 residues. The CDR3 loop is CASNPSYGYTF. In DNA form, the CDR3 reads TGTGCCAGCAACCCCAGCTATGGCTACACCTTC.

This clonotype was seen a handful of times. V usage is TRBV12-3 or TRBV12-4 and J usage is TRBJ2-7; 13 nucleotides agree with TRBD2. This CDR3 comprises 15 residues. Trimming cost V 6 bases and J 3 bases; bases outside gene matches: 5. The CDR3 DNA follows: TGTGCCAGCAGCCAAGGACTAGCGGGGGACTACGAGCAGTACTTC. Its translation: CASSQGLAGDYEQYF.

Comments on this clonotype: A junction boundary mismatches the germline segment, possibly from a read error. The CDR3 sequence is CATGRVADHDEYEQYF. The CDR3 coding sequence is TGTGCCACCGGCAGAGTGGCGGACCATGATGAATACGAGCAGTACTTC. J is TRBJ2-5 and V is TRBV15; no firm D call. The J call is in doubt because the DNA end fits TRBJ2-7 better. This CDR3 is built from 16 residues. Germline CDR1 and CDR2: LNHNV and YYDKDF (reference sequence).

This clonotype has just a few counts. The chain couples TRBV28 to TRBJ1-2; TRBD1 might be the D (5 bases). Germline lookup yields CDR1 MDHEN and CDR2 SYDVKM. Trimming left V 5 bases short and J 4 bases short, with 14 bases between. This CDR3 contains 14 residues. CDR3 residues: CASSPQPRVYGYTF. In DNA form, the CDR3 reads TGTGCCAGCAGTCCCCAGCCCAGGGTCTATGGCTACACCTTC.

This clonotype was seen a few times. This chain joins TRBV5-1 and TRBJ2-3; a weak D match, TRBD2 (6 bases). The V end was cut by 4 bases, the J end by 6 bases, with 18 bases between. Germline CDR1 reads SGHRS; CDR2 reads YFSETQ. The CDR3 has 15 amino acids. CDR3 bases: TGCGCCAGCAGCCCAGGGACTGCCTCGGCGGATACGCAGTATTTT. This codes for CASSPGTASADTQYF.

Here the CDR3 reads CASSRDEPQYF. In DNA, the CDR3 is TGTGCCAGCAGCCGCGATGAACCACAGTATTTT. This rearrangement joins TRBV7-9 to TRBJ2-3; D remains unclear. The length of the CDR3 is 11 residues. Trimming took 5 bases from V and 12 from J, leaving 12 bases between them. The germline CDR1 and CDR2 sequences are SEHNR and FQNEAQ (reference sequence).

A few counts support this clonotype. The chain recombines TRBV12-3 or TRBV12-4 with TRBJ1-1; perhaps TRBD1 as D (5 bases). This CDR3 has 15 amino acids. V lost 3 bases, J lost 2 bases, and 13 bases lay in between. As DNA, the CDR3 is TGTGCCAGCAGTTTCCCGGCAGGGCTCAACACTGAAGCTTTCTTT. Its translation is CASSFPAGLNTEAFF.

J is TRBJ2-1 and V is TRBV4-3; TRBD1 aligns across 11 bases. The germline V gene encodes CDR1 LGHNA and CDR2 YSLEER. The V gene end was trimmed by 0 bases and the J gene end by 8 bases; junction bases not matched to a gene: 6. This CDR3 is 16 amino acids long. CDR3 bases: TGCGCCAGCAGCCAAGAGACAGGACAGGGGGCCTATGAGCAGTTCTTC. Its translation is CASSQETGQGAYEQFF.

This clonotype was seen ten or more times. The chain carries TRBV7-9 and TRBJ2-2, with unresolved D. Germline CDR1 reads SEHNR; CDR2 reads FQNEAQ (reference sequence). V was clipped by 5 bases and J by 2 bases, with 15 bases between them. The CDR3 runs 16 residues. Here the CDR3 DNA reads TGTGCCAGCAGCGCCCGAAAGGTCGCAAACACCGGGGAGCTGTTTTTT. It encodes CASSARKVANTGELFF.

The sample holds a few counts of this clonotype. The chain joins TRBV20-1 to TRBJ1-5; 7 bases are shared with TRBD1. V trimming: 5 bases; J trimming: 4 bases; junction bases outside the gene matches: 5. Germline V CDR1 and CDR2: DFQATT, SNEGSKA (reference sequence). The CDR3 spans 13 residues. The CDR3 DNA sequence: TGCAGTGCTGGGAAACAGGGGAATCAGCCCCAGCATTTT. As protein: CSAGKQGNQPQHF.

As regards this clonotype: A much larger clone differs from this one at a single base, so this may be a read error. The CDR3 protein is CASSFQGNQETQYF. The CDR3, as DNA: TGTGCCAGCAGTTTCCAGGGGAACCAAGAGACCCAGTACTTC. The V and J genes are TRBV6-2 or TRBV6-3 and TRBJ2-5, with D perhaps matching TRBD1 (6 bases). CDR1 is MNHEY and CDR2 is SVGEGT in the germline V gene. Trimming cost V 4 bases and J 0 bases, with 9 bases left between them. The CDR3 is made up of 14 amino acids.

This clonotype was detected only a few times. V and J are TRBV11-1 and TRBJ2-7; D is undetermined. The CDR3 runs 15 residues. V dropped 2 bases and J dropped 3 bases, with 14 bases sitting between them. Germline CDR1 is SGHAT and CDR2 is FQDESV (reference sequence). The CDR3 DNA reads TGTGCCAGCAGCTTACCGATCGGCACCAGCTACGAGCAGTACTTC. This codes for CASSLPIGTSYEQYF.

This clonotype has more than one count but fewer than ten. The chain links TRBV5-1 to TRBJ1-1, with D hard to call. V was cut by 4 bases and J by 2 bases, with 12 bases left in between. Germline CDR1 and CDR2: SGHRS and YFSETQ. This CDR3 is built from 14 residues. The CDR3 nucleotides are TGCGCCAGCAGCGCACGGACGGGTAACACTGAAGCTTTCTTT. This codes for CASSARTGNTEAFF.

This chain connects TRBV6-5 to TRBJ1-5, with TRBD1 as a possible D gene (5 bases). V was pared by 8 bases and J by 0 bases, with 11 bases between. The length of the CDR3 is 14 residues. Germline values: CDR1 MNHEY, CDR2 SVGAGI. Here the CDR3 reads CASSGGNSNQPQHF. The CDR3 DNA reads as TGTGCCAGCTCCGGGGGGAATAGCAATCAGCCCCAGCATTTT.

The J gene is TRBJ2-3, the V gene TRBV10-3; 7 bases are shared with TRBD1. Germline values: CDR1 ENHRY, CDR2 SYGVKD. After removal of 5 bases from V and 4 bases from J, the junction contained 18 bases not matched to a gene. This CDR3 region has 18 residues. CDR3 nucleotide sequence: TGTGCCATCAGTTTAGACAGGGTGGACCTCAGGGCCCCAGATACGCAGTATTTT. Encoded protein: CAISLDRVDLRAPDTQYF.

As regards this clonotype: A read error may be the cause here, since a much bigger clone is one base away. This chain connects TRBV12-3 or TRBV12-4 to TRBJ2-5, with D possibly TRBD2 on 5 matching bases. This CDR3 contains 12 residues. CDR3 sequence reads: CAGRVRGETQYF. The CDR3 DNA reads TGTGCCGGCAGAGTCCGGGGAGAGACCCAGTACTTC.

The V call is TRBV7-2, the J call TRBJ2-3; TRBD2 agrees at 7 bases. The junction had 8 bases not matched to a gene; V was cut back by 4 bases and J by 4 bases. CDR3 length: 15 amino acids. Germline CDR1 is SGHTA and CDR2 is FQGNSA. The CDR3 sequence: CASSSRGSRADTQYF. The CDR3, as DNA: TGTGCCAGCAGCTCACGCGGGAGTCGGGCAGATACGCAGTATTTT.

This clonotype appeared many times. The J gene is TRBJ2-1, the V gene TRBV12-3 or TRBV12-4, with 12 nucleotides matching TRBD2. The CDR3 is made up of 15 amino acids. The V and J ends lost 3 bases and 10 bases, in that order; junction bases with no gene match: 7. The CDR3 DNA follows: TGTGCCAGCAGTTTCGCTAGCGGGGGGGCCGGCGAGCAGTTCTTC. Protein sequence: CASSFASGGAGEQFF.

The V call is TRBV12-3 or TRBV12-4, the J call TRBJ1-5; TRBD1 might be the D (6 bases). V gave up 6 bases and J gave up 4 bases, with 10 bases separating them. This CDR3 comprises 13 residues. The CDR3 sequence: CASSYGQNQPQHF. DNA of the CDR3: TGTGCCAGCAGCTATGGACAGAATCAGCCCCAGCATTTT.

The genes are TRBV5-1 and TRBJ2-1; the match to TRBD2 covers 8 bases. This CDR3 spans 17 amino acids. CDR1 is SGHRS and CDR2 is YFSETQ in the germline V gene. J was trimmed by 2 bases and V by 0 bases; bases with no gene match: 7. CDR3 nucleotide sequence: TGCGCCAGCAGCTTGGTAGCGGGGTCTCCCACCTACAATGAGCAGTTCTTC. Translation: CASSLVAGSPTYNEQFF. Full variable domain (rest looked up from reference TRBV5-1 and TRBJ2-1): KAGVTQTPRYLIKTRGQQVTLSCSPISGHRSVSWYQQTPGQGLQFLFEYFSETQRNKGNFPGRFSGRQFSNSRSEMNVSTLELGDSALYLCASSLVAGSPTYNEQFFGPGTRLTVL.

This clonotype was recorded at least ten times. This chain connects TRBV3-1 to TRBJ2-1, with D uncertain. V lost 0 bases to trimming and J lost 10 bases, with 10 bases between them. Germline-derived CDR1 and CDR2 are LGHDT and YNNKEL (reference sequence). CDR3 length: 13 amino acids. In nucleotides, the CDR3 is TGTGCCAGCAGCCAAGATGGCAGAAGGGAGCAGTTCTTC. This encodes CASSQDGRREQFF.

V and J are TRBV2 and TRBJ1-1; 11 bases agree with TRBD1. CDR1 is SNHLY and CDR2 is FYNNEI in the germline V gene. The V segment lost 8 bases and the J segment 3 bases; nucleotides outside the gene matches: 8. The CDR3 is 15 amino acids. In nucleotides, the CDR3 is TGTGCCAGCGGTATGGGACAGGGGGGTGACACTGAAGCTTTCTTT. Its translation is CASGMGQGGDTEAFF.